This T cell receptor beta chain was profiled in a study of T cell repertoires in cytomegalovirus infection. About the research overall: Matching HLA type and CMV infection were both indicated by public TCR beta signatures.

This clonotype showed up many times. What it recognizes is unknown. Unmatched junction bases numbered 20, after V lost 2 bases and J lost 0 bases. Germline lookup yields CDR1 MGHRA and CDR2 YSYEKL. The CDR3 has 23 residues. TCRdb re-called the reads through MiXCR, storing one row per CDR3 protein. The sample holds almost 500,000 distinct CDR3 sequences, around 10% seen once. Study observations and caveats: CMV-specific TCR beta clonotypes restricted by HLA-C dominated the ex vivo response. Carriers of CMV plus the relevant HLA were identified by cumulative public TCR beta family frequency.

The chain couples TRBV4-1 to TRBJ2-2, with 11 bases that match TRBD2. The TCR comes from a human donor in good health (CMV status not recorded). Some clones in this sample may be carry-over from other donors' samples. Sequences were obtained from PBMCs. CDR3 in amino acids: CASSQSNITTGTSGGTNTGELFF. In DNA, the CDR3 is TGCGCCAGCAGCCAATCTAATATTACCACCGGGACTAGCGGAGGAACGAACACCGGGGAGCTGTTTTTT.